This T cell receptor (beta chain) derives from a study of Ad26.COV2.S vaccination and SARS-CoV-2 variants. The overall study: Participants got Ad26.COV2.S intramuscularly, once or twice 56 days apart.

With regard to this clone: What it binds is not known.

Sample treatment: 15 to 20 received Ad26.COV2.S at low or high dose, single or two shots; about 5 received placebo; per-sample allocation not given. Sampling was done on day 63 after the first vaccine or placebo injection. Study-level results: After vaccination, substantial breadth of spike-specific CD8+ and CD4+ responses was reported.

Some clones are missing from TCRdb's copy, which holds only in-frame ones; the method was immunoSEQ multiplex PCR. The sample includes over 200,000 clones, around 87% of them seen just once. The V gene end was trimmed by 3 bases and the J gene end by 3 bases; junction bases not matched to a gene: 5. The germline gives CDR1 MDHEN, CDR2 SYDVKM. The CDR3 has 16 amino acids. This material consisted of peripheral blood, taken in a trial of Ad26.COV2.S vaccine versus placebo. This receptor was identified in a person aged 18-65 years who received the Ad26.COV2.S COVID-19 vaccine or a placebo. The chain uses TRBV28 and TRBJ1-5, with TRBD1 matching 10 bases. The CDR3 here is CASSFGDRGNNQPQHF. CDR3 coding DNA: TGTGCCAGCAGTTTTGGGGACAGGGGAAACAATCAGCCCCAGCATTTT.